The 3 T cell receptor beta chains listed next were all sequenced from one sample in a study of PD-L1 blockade in urothelial cancer. TCRdb keeps only in-frame clones here, not all; method: immunoSEQ multiplex PCR. The table has more than 55,000 clones, around 84% seen once; the top ten hold 2.9%. The sample here was PBMCs, taken around atezolizumab (anti-PD-L1) treatment. The receptors come from a man aged 45-65 years with urothelial cancer.

The chain combines TRBV2 with TRBJ2-7; D gene uncertain. The CDR3 runs 11 residues. Germline V gene data show CDR1 as SNHLY and CDR2 as FYNNEI. Trimming cost V 6 bases and J 3 bases, with 6 bases left between them. The CDR3 region has the DNA TGTGCCAGCAGCCCATTCTACGAGCAGTACTTC. It translates to CASSPFYEQYF.

The V and J genes are TRBV27 and TRBJ1-5; 7 nucleotides match TRBD1. Germline V gives CDR1 MNHEY, CDR2 SMNVEV (reference sequence). There are 15 residues in the CDR3. V trimming: 6 bases; J trimming: 3 bases; junction bases outside the gene matches: 8. The DNA for the CDR3 is TGTGCCAGCAGCAAAGGGGGCTTGGACAATCAGCCCCAGCATTTT. Its protein product is CASSKGGLDNQPQHF.

The chain couples TRBV11-2 to TRBJ1-3; 7 bases align to TRBD1. The CDR3 runs to 16 residues. From germline, CDR1 is SGHAT and CDR2 FQNNGV. The J segment lost 3 bases and the V segment lost 5 bases, leaving 10 bases of the junction unmatched. This CDR3 reads CASSSRQGRSGNTIYF. CDR3 sequence (DNA): TGTGCCAGCAGCAGCCGACAGGGTAGGAGTGGAAACACCATATATTTT.